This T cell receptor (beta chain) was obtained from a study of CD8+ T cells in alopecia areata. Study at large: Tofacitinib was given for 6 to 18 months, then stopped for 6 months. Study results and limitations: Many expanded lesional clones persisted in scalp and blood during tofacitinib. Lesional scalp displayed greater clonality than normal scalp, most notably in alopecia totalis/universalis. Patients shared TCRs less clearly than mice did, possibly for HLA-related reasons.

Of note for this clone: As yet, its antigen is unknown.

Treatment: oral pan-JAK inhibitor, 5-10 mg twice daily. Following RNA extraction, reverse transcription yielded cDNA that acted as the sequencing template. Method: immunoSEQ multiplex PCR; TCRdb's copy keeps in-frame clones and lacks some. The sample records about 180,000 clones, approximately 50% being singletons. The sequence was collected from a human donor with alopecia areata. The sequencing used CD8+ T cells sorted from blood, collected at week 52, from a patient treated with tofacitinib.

Written as DNA, the CDR3 is TGTGCCAGCACTCCAGGGACCAATGAGCAGTTCTTC. Amino acid sequence: CASTPGTNEQFF. The chain is built from TRBV6-6 and TRBJ2-1; D may match TRBD1 or TRBD2 (5 bases each). V was pared by 7 bases and J by 6 bases, with 10 bases between. The CDR3 runs to 12 residues. The germline V gene encodes CDR1 MNHNY and CDR2 SVGAGI (reference sequence).